This record looks at one TCR beta chain sequence and its context. The sample originates from a study of blood T cell repertoires in COVID-19. This CDR3 comprises 22 residues. V shed 0 bases and J 0 bases; nucleotides not matched to a gene: 17. CDR1 and CDR2 from the germline V gene are LGHNT and FRNRAP. Some clones are missing from TCRdb's copy, which holds only in-frame ones; the method was immunoSEQ multiplex PCR. Among 40,000 to 45,000 clones, 80% to 90% were seen once, and the ten largest hold just under 8.5%. This receptor was identified in a man aged 60-69 years with active COVID-19. This sequence joins TRBV12-5 and TRBJ2-6; 7 bases align to TRBD1. The sample was peripheral blood. CDR3 bases: TGTGCTAGTGGTTTGGTCTTAAATCACGGGACAGCCCAACGCTCTGGGGCCAACGTCCTGACTTTC. This codes for CASGLVLNHGTAQRSGANVLTF.